This T cell receptor beta chain was profiled in a study of shared clonotypes between healthy human individuals. This CDR3 contains 14 residues. Looked up from germline, CDR1 is SQVTM and CDR2 is ANQGSEA. V trimming: 7 bases; J trimming: 3 bases; junction bases outside the gene matches: 9. The repertoire was sequenced with immunoSEQ multiplex PCR; TCRdb's copy has only in-frame clones and lacks some. The table lists approximately 2,300,000 clones, around 92% of them singletons. The TCR comes from a man aged 18 to 30 in good health. Some clones in this sample may be carry-over from other donors' samples. The sample consisted of naive CD4+ T cells from PBMCs. Subset indicated: CD45RA+ positively selected. J is TRBJ2-1 and V is TRBV29-1, with 7 bases identical to TRBD2. The CDR3 nucleotides are TGCAGCGCTGGGGCGTGGGAGGGCTACAATGAGCAGTTCTTC. It translates to CSAGAWEGYNEQFF.